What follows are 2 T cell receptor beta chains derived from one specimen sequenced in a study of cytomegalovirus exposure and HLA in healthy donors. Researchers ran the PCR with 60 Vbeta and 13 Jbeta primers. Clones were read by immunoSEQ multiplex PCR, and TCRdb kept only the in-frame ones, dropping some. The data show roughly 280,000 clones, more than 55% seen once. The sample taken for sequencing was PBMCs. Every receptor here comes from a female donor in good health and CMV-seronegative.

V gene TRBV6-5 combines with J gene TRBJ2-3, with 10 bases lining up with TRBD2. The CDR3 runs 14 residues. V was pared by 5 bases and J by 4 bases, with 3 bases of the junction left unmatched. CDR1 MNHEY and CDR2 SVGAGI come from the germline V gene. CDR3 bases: TGTGCCAGCAGTATAGCGGGAGGTGCAGATACGCAGTATTTT. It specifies CASSIAGGADTQYF.

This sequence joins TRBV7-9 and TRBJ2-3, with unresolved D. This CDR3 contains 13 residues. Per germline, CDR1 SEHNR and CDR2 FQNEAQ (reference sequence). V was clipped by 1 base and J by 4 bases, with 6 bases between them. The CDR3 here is CASSLGLPDTQYF. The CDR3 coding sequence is TGTGCCAGCAGCTTAGGGCTTCCAGATACGCAGTATTTT.